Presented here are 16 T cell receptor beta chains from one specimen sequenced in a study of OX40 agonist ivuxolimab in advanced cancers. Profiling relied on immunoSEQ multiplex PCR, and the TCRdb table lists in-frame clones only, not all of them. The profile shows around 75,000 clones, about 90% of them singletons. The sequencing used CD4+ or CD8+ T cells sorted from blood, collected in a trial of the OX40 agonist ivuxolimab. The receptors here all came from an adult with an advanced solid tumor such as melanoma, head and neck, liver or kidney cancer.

The CDR3 region is CASETGGKGMNTEAFF. DNA of the CDR3: TGTGCCAGCGAGACAGGGGGTAAGGGGATGAACACTGAAGCTTTCTTT. This sequence joins TRBV19 and TRBJ1-1; 9 nucleotides match TRBD1. This CDR3 spans 16 amino acids. The germline V gene has CDR1 LNHDA and CDR2 SQIVND (reference sequence). V trimming: 9 bases; J trimming: 0 bases; junction bases outside the gene matches: 11.

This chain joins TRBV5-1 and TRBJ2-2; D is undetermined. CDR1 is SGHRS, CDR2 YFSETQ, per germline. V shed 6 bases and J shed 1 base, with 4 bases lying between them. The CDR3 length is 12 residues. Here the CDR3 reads CASILNTGELFF. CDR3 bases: TGCGCCAGCATACTGAACACCGGGGAGCTGTTTTTT.

In DNA, the CDR3 is TGTGCCAGCAGTTTCGGCGGAAGCTCCTATAATTCACCCCTCCACTTT. It codes for CASSFGGSSYNSPLHF. This rearrangement joins TRBV6-5 to TRBJ1-6; no firm D call. V gave up 4 bases and J gave up 0 bases, with 10 bases separating them. Germline loops: CDR1 MNHEY, CDR2 SVGAGI. The CDR3 contains 16 residues.

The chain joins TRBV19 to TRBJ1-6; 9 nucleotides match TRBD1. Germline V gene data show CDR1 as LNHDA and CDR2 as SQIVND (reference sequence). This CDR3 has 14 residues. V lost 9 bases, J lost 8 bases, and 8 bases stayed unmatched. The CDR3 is CASRTGTGYSPLHF. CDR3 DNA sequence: TGTGCCAGCCGGACCGGGACAGGGTATTCACCCCTCCACTTT.

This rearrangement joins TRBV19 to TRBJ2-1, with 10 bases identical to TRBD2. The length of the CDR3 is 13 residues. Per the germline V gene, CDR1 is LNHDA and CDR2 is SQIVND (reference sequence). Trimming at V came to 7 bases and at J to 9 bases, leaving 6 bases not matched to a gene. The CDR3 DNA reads TGTGCCAGTAAGCCTAGCGGGAGTAGTGAGCAGTTCTTC. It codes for CASKPSGSSEQFF.

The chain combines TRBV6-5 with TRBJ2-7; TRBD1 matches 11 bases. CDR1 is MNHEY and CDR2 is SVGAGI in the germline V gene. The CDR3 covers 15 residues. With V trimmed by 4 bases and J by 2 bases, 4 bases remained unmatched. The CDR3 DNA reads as TGTGCCAGCAGTTCTCCGGGACAGGGGGCCTACGAGCAGTACTTC. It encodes CASSSPGQGAYEQYF.

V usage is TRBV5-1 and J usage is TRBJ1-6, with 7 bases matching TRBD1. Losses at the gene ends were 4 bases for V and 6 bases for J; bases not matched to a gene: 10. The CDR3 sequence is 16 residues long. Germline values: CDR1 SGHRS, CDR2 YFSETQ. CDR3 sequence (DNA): TGCGCCAGCAGCCAATACCCAGGGGGTCGTAATTCACCCCTCCACTTT. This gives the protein CASSQYPGGRNSPLHF. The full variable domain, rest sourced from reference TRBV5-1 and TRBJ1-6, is KAGVTQTPRYLIKTRGQQVTLSCSPISGHRSVSWYQQTPGQGLQFLFEYFSETQRNKGNFPGRFSGRQFSNSRSEMNVSTLELGDSALYLCASSQYPGGRNSPLHFGNGTRLTVT.

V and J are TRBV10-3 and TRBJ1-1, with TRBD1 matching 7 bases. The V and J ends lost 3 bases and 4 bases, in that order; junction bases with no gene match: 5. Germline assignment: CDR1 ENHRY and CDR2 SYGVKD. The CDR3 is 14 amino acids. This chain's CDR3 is CAISEDREGTEAFF. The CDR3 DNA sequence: TGTGCCATCAGTGAAGACAGGGAGGGCACTGAAGCTTTCTTT.

This CDR3 is CASSWGRGNSPLHF. As DNA, the CDR3 is TGTGCCAGCAGTTGGGGCAGGGGTAATTCACCCCTCCACTTT. The chain combines TRBV28 with TRBJ1-6; TRBD1 might be the D (6 bases). The CDR3 loop spans 14 amino acids. Trimming left V 4 bases short and J 6 bases short, with 10 bases between. Germline CDR1 and CDR2: MDHEN and SYDVKM.

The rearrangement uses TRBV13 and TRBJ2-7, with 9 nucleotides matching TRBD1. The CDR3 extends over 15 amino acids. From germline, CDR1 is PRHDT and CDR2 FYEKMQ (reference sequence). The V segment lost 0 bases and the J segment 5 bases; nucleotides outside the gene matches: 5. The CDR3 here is CASSLGRWTGDEQYF. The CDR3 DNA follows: TGTGCCAGCAGCTTAGGCCGGTGGACAGGGGACGAGCAGTACTTC.

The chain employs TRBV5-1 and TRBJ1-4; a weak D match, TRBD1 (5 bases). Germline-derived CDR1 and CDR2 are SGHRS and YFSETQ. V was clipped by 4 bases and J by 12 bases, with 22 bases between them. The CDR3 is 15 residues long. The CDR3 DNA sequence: TGCGCCAGCAGCCTCGGGGACGGACTTAATGGGGAACTGTTTTTT. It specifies CASSLGDGLNGELFF. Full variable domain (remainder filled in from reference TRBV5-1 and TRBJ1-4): KAGVTQTPRYLIKTRGQQVTLSCSPISGHRSVSWYQQTPGQGLQFLFEYFSETQRNKGNFPGRFSGRQFSNSRSEMNVSTLELGDSALYLCASSLGDGLNGELFFGSGTQLSVL.

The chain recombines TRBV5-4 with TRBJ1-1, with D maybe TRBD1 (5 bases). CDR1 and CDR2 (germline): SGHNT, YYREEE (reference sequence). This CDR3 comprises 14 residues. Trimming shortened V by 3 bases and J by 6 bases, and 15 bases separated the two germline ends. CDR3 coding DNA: TGTGCCAGCAGCTCGGTCGGGGGAATACCTGAAGCTTTCTTT. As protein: CASSSVGGIPEAFF.

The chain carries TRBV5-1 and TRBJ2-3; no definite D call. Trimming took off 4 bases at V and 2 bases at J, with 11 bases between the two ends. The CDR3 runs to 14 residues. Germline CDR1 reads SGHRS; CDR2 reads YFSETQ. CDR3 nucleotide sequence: TGCGCCAGCAGCCCCGGGTCCCACACAGATACGCAGTATTTT. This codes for CASSPGSHTDTQYF.

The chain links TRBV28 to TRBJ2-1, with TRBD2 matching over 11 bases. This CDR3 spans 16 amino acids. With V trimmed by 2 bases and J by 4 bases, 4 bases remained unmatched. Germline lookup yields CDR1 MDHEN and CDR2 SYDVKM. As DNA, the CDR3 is TGTGCCAGCAGTTTACCGGGACTAGCGGCGTACAATGAGCAGTTCTTC. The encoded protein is CASSLPGLAAYNEQFF.

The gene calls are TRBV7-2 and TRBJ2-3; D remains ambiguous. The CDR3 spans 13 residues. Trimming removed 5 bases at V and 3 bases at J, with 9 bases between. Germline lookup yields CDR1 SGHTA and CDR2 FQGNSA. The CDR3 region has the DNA TGTGCCAGCAGCCGGCTGGGGACAGATACGCAGTATTTT. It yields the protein CASSRLGTDTQYF.

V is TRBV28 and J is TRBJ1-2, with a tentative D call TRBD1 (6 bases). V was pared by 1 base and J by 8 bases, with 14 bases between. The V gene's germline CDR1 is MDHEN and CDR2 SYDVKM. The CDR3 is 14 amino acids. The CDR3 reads CASSLFGGRLGYTF. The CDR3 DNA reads TGTGCCAGCAGTTTATTCGGGGGGCGCTTGGGCTACACCTTC.